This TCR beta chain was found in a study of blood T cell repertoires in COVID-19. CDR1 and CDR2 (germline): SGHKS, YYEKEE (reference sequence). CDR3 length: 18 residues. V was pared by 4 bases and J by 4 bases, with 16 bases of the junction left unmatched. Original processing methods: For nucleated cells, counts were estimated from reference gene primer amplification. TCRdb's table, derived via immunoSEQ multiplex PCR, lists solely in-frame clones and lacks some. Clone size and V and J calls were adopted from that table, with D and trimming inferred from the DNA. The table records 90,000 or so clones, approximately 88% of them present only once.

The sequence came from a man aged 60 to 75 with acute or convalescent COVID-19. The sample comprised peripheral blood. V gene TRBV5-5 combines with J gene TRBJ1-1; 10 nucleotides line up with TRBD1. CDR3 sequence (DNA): TGTGCCAGCAGCCCGCTCCTGGGACAGGGGATTTTGGGCACTGAAGCTTTCTTT. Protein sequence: CASSPLLGQGILGTEAFF. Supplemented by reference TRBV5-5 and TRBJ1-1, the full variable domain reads DAGVTQSPTHLIKTRGQQVTLRCSPISGHKSVSWYQQVLGQGPQFIFQYYEKEERGRGNFPDRFSARQFPNYSSELNVNALLLGDSALYLCASSPLLGQGILGTEAFFGQGTRLTVV.